This T cell receptor (beta chain) came from a study of blood T cell repertoires in COVID-19. Across the study: Sites in the United States, Italy and Spain provided acute and convalescent COVID-19 samples.

Using immunoSEQ multiplex PCR, the repertoire was profiled, and TCRdb retains in-frame clones only, with some absent. The data hold 250,000 or so clones, with approximately 90% observed a single time. Looked up from germline, CDR1 is SGHTS and CDR2 is YDEGEE. The V gene end was trimmed by 6 bases and the J gene end by 0 bases; junction bases not matched to a gene: 3. This CDR3 contains 13 residues. Sequenced material: PBMCs or T cells enriched from blood (not recorded which). This TCR was sampled from a woman younger than 45 with acute COVID-19. The rearrangement uses TRBV5-8 and TRBJ2-7, with TRBD2 matching over 7 bases. The DNA for the CDR3 is TGTGCCAGCATGCGGACTAGCTCCTACGAGCAGTACTTC. Protein: CASMRTSSYEQYF.